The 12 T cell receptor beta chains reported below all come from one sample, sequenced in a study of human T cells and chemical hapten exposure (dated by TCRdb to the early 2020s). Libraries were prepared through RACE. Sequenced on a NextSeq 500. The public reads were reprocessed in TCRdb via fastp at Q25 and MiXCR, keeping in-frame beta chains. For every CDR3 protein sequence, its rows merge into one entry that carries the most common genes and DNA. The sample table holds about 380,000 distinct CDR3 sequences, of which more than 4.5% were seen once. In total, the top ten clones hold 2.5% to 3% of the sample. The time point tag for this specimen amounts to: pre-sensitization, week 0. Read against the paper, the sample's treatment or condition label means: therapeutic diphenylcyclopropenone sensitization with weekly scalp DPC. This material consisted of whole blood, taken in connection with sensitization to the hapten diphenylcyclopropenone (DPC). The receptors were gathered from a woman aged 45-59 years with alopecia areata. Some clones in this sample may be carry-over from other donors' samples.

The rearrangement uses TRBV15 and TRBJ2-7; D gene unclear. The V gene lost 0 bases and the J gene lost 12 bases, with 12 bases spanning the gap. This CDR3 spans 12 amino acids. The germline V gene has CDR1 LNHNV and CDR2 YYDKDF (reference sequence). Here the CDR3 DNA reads TGTGCCACCAGCAGAGATGGGATAGAAGTGTACTTC. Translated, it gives CATSRDGIEVYF.

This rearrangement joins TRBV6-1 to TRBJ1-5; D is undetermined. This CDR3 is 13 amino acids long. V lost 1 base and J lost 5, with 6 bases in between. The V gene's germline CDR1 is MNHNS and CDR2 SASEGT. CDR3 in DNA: TGTGCCAGCAGTGAAGAGCGAGATCAGCCCCAGCATTTT. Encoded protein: CASSEERDQPQHF.

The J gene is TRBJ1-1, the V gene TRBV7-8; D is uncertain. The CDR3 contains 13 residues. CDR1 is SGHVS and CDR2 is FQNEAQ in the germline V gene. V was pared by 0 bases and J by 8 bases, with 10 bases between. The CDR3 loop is CASSLAVAIEAFF. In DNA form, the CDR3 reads TGTGCCAGCAGCTTAGCTGTAGCCATAGAAGCTTTCTTT.

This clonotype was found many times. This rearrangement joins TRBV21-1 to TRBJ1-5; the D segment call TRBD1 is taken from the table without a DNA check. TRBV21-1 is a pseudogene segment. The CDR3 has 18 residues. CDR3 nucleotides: TGTGCCAGCAGCAAACTGGACCCAAACGCTGACAGGTCCAATCCCCAGCATTTT. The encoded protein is CASSKLDPNADRSNPQHF.

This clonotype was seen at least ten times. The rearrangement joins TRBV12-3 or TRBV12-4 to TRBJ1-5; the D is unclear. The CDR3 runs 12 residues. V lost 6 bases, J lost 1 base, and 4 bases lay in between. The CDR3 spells CASRTSNQPQHF. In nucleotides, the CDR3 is TGTGCCAGCAGAACCAGCAATCAGCCCCAGCATTTT.

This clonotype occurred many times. CDR3 in amino acids: CAISVEPRDEQFF. The DNA of the CDR3 is TGTGCCATCAGTGTCGAGCCGCGGGATGAGCAGTTCTTC. The rearrangement joins TRBV10-3 to TRBJ2-1; a weak D match, TRBD2 (5 bases). The CDR3 spans 13 residues. V was clipped by 4 bases and J by 8 bases, with 12 bases between them. The germline gives CDR1 ENHRY, CDR2 SYGVKD.

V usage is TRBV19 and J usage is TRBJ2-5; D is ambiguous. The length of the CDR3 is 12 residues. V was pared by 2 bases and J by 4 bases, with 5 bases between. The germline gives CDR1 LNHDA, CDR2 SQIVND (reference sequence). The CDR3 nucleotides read TGTGCCAGTAGTATAAATCCAGAGACCCAGTACTTC. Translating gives CASSINPETQYF.

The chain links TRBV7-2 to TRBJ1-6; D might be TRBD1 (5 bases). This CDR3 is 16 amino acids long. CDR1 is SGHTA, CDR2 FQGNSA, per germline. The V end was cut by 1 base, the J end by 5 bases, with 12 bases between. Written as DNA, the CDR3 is TGTGCCAGCAGCTTAGATCCAGGGTCTAATAATTCACCCCTCCACTTT. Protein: CASSLDPGSNNSPLHF.

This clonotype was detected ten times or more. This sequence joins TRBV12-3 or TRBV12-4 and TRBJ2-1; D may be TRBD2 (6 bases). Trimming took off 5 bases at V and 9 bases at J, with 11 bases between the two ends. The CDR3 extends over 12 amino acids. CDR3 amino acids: CASSGDFGEQFF. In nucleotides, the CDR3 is TGTGCCAGCAGTGGGGACTTCGGTGAGCAGTTCTTC.

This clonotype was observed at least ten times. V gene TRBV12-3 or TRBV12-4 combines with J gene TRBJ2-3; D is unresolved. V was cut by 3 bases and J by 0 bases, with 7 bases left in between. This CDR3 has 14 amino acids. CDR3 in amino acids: CASSLNPSTDTQYF. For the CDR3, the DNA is TGTGCCAGCAGTTTGAATCCTAGCACAGATACGCAGTATTTT.

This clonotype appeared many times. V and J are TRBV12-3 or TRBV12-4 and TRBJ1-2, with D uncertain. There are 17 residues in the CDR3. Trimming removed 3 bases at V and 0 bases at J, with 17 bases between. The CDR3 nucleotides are TGTGCCAGCAGTTTTTGGAGTTTGCCCCCTTCTAACTATGGCTACACCTTC. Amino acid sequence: CASSFWSLPPSNYGYTF.

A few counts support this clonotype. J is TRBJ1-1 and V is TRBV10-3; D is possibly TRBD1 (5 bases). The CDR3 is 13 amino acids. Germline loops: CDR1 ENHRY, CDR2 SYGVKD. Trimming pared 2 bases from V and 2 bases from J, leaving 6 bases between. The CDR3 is CAISERGNTEAFF. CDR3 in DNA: TGTGCCATCAGTGAGCGGGGCAACACTGAAGCTTTCTTT.